A single sample is the source of the 27 T cell receptor beta chains below, sequenced in a study of shared clonotypes between healthy human individuals. The method was immunoSEQ multiplex PCR; TCRdb's version includes in-frame clones alone and lacks a portion of them. The sample yields 400,000 to 600,000 clones, about three quarters seen once. The sample consisted of PBMCs. These receptor sequences come from a woman between 40 and 50 years old in good health. Some clones in this sample may be carry-over from other donors' samples.

A word on this clone: Germline is not matched at one junction end, which may reflect a read error. At the DNA level, this CDR3 is encoded by other sequences in the same sample as well. The genes are TRBV19 and TRBJ1-5, with 8 positions matching TRBD1. The CDR3 has 14 amino acids. Germline lookup yields CDR1 LNHDA and CDR2 SQIVND (reference sequence). The DNA of the CDR3 is TGTGCCAGTATAAGATCAGGGGGCGGACAGCCCCAGCACTTT. It codes for CASIRSGGGQPQHF.

The genes are TRBV29-1 and TRBJ1-2, with D possibly being TRBD1 (5 bases). The CDR3 consists of 12 residues. CDR1 and CDR2 from the germline V gene are SQVTM and ANQGSEA. The germline V and J ends were trimmed by 4 bases and 4 bases, with 10 bases remaining between them. The CDR3 DNA reads as TGCAGCGTTGTTGGGGGGGGCTATGGCTACACCTTC. It specifies CSVVGGGYGYTF.

V and J are TRBV7-3 and TRBJ2-1, with 13 bases that match TRBD2. Trimming cost V 5 bases and J 8 bases; bases outside gene matches: 12. This CDR3 has 17 amino acids. From germline, CDR1 is SGHTA and CDR2 FQGTGA. CDR3 DNA: TGTGCCAGCAGCCTCCGCGGACTAGCGGGAGATGAGGATGAGCAGTTCTTC. It specifies CASSLRGLAGDEDEQFF.

Notes on this clone: One end of the junction fails to match germline, which may point to a read error. The V and J genes are TRBV7-9 and TRBJ2-7; D is unclear. Germline CDR1 reads SEHNR; CDR2 reads FQNEAQ (reference sequence). This CDR3 has 13 residues. DNA of the CDR3: TGTGCCAGCAGCCCAACTTACAGAGAAGTCTTCCGCTTC. Its protein is CASSPTYREVFRF.

As for this clone: A read error is likely here: a far larger clone is one base away. V gene TRBV9 combines with J gene TRBJ2-7, with 7 bases identical to TRBD1. CDR3 length: 14 residues. The V segment lost 7 bases and the J segment 4 bases; nucleotides outside the gene matches: 11. CDR1 is SGDLS and CDR2 is YYNGEE in the germline V gene. CDR3 coding DNA: TGTGCCAGCGGCCGCGGACAGGAACCTTACGAGCAGTACTTC. This sequence encodes CASGRGQEPYEQYF.

The J gene is TRBJ1-1, the V gene TRBV18, with D maybe TRBD1 (5 bases). The ends were cut back, 3 bases at V and 1 base at J, with 15 bases in the middle. The CDR3 is 16 residues long. In germline, CDR1 is KGHSH, CDR2 LQKENI. DNA for the CDR3: TGTGCCAGCTCACCCTTGGCCCTAGGGACGAACACTGAAGCTTTCTTT. Translating gives CASSPLALGTNTEAFF. Using reference TRBV18 and TRBJ1-1 for the parts outside the CDR3, the full variable domain is NAGVMQNPRHLVRRRGQEARLRCSPMKGHSHVYWYRQLPEEGLKFMVYLQKENIIDESGMPKERFSAEFPKEGPSILRIQQVVRGDSAAYFCASSPLALGTNTEAFFGQGTRLTVV.

A single count supports this clone. V usage is TRBV25-1 and J usage is TRBJ2-7, with TRBD1 matching 8 bases. V lost 5 bases to trimming and J lost 4 bases; unmatched junction nucleotides: 7. This CDR3 comprises 14 residues. The germline CDR1 and CDR2 sequences are MGHDK and SYGVNS. Here the CDR3 reads CASSSSGGWYEQYF. CDR3 nucleotide sequence: TGTGCCAGCAGTTCTTCAGGGGGCTGGTACGAGCAGTACTTC.

This clone was detected only once. The chain couples TRBV9 to TRBJ1-5; 7 positions match TRBD1. The CDR3 covers 15 residues. Losses at the gene ends were 4 bases for V and 3 bases for J; bases not matched to a gene: 7. Germline V lookup: CDR1 SGDLS, CDR2 YYNGEE. The CDR3 here is CASSPGGAYNQPQHF. The CDR3 nucleotides are TGTGCCAGCAGCCCAGGGGGGGCTTACAATCAGCCCCAGCATTTT. The full variable domain, rest sourced from reference TRBV9 and TRBJ1-5, is DSGVTQTPKHLITATGQRVTLRCSPRSGDLSVYWYQQSLDQGLQFLIQYYNGEERAKGNILERFSAQQFPDLHSELNLSSLELGDSALYFCASSPGGAYNQPQHFGDGTRLSIL.

This chain uses TRBV4-2 with TRBJ2-7; 8 bases are a match to TRBD2. This CDR3 is 15 amino acids long. With V trimmed by 5 bases and J by 5 bases, 11 bases remained unmatched. Germline CDR1 and CDR2: LGHNA and YNFKEQ. This chain's CDR3 is CASSFQTGTRNEQYF. For the CDR3, the DNA is TGTGCCAGCAGCTTTCAGACCGGGACTAGGAACGAGCAGTACTTC.

In this sample, this clone turned up once. The chain couples TRBV5-8 to TRBJ2-1; 9 positions match TRBD2. Germline lookup yields CDR1 SGHTS and CDR2 YDEGEE. The CDR3 loop spans 14 amino acids. Trimming took 1 base from V and 6 from J; bases not matched to a gene: 2. The CDR3 sequence is CASSLTSGFNEQFF. The CDR3 DNA reads as TGTGCCAGCAGCTTGACTAGCGGGTTCAATGAGCAGTTCTTC.

This clone was seen only once. The genes are TRBV6-5 and TRBJ2-5, with 12 bases fitting TRBD1. Germline V gene data show CDR1 as MNHEY and CDR2 as SVGAGI. The CDR3 covers 16 residues. V shed 4 bases, J shed 4 bases, and the junction held 7 bases outside the gene matches. Here the CDR3 DNA reads TGTGCCAGCAGTTCCACCGGGACAGGGGGCCGAGAGACCCAGTACTTC. Its translation is CASSSTGTGGRETQYF.

The rearrangement uses TRBV18 and TRBJ2-5, with D possibly matching TRBD2 (6 bases). The germline V and J ends were trimmed by 2 bases and 1 base, with 11 bases remaining between them. The CDR3 loop spans 15 amino acids. Germline-derived CDR1 and CDR2 are KGHSH and LQKENI. CDR3 bases: TGTGCCAGCTCACCAAGGAGACTAGGCCAAGAGACCCAGTACTTC. Its translation is CASSPRRLGQETQYF.

The chain couples TRBV19 to TRBJ2-7, with a weak D call TRBD1 (7 bases). This CDR3 is built from 16 residues. Germline V gene lookup returns CDR1 LNHDA and CDR2 SQIVND (reference sequence). The V end lost 5 bases, the J end lost 5 bases, and 22 bases lay between the germline ends. Here the CDR3 reads CASSPRTGGATDEQYF. CDR3 DNA: TGTGCCAGTAGTCCCCGGACAGGAGGGGCTACCGACGAGCAGTACTTC.

V usage is TRBV6-1 and J usage is TRBJ2-7; 7 nucleotides agree with TRBD2. The CDR3 is 15 amino acids. Per germline, CDR1 MNHNS and CDR2 SASEGT. The ends lost 1 base at V and 7 bases at J; junction bases unmatched: 10. The DNA for the CDR3 is TGTGCCAGCAGTGAAGGGGGGACTACCATACGGGAGCAGTACTTC. Translating gives CASSEGGTTIREQYF.

The rearrangement links TRBV30 to TRBJ2-7, with no clear D. The V and J ends lost 0 bases and 0 bases respectively, with 9 bases between them. The CDR3 length is 14 residues. CDR1 is GTSNPN, CDR2 SVGIG, per germline (reference sequence). CDR3 sequence reads: CAWSVGSYSYEQYF. The CDR3 coding sequence is TGTGCCTGGAGTGTGGGATCTTACTCCTACGAGCAGTACTTC. Looking up the rest from reference TRBV30 and TRBJ2-7 gives the full variable domain: SQTIHQWPATLVQPVGSPLSLECTVEGTSNPNLYWYRQAAGRGLQLLFYSVGIGQISSEVPQNLSASRPQDRQFILSSKKLLLSDSGFYLCAWSVGSYSYEQYFGPGTRLTVT.

This clone was observed a handful of times. The genes are TRBV9 and TRBJ2-1; D call uncertain. Germline CDR1 is SGDLS and CDR2 is YYNGEE. V was shortened by 3 bases and J by 5 bases, with 9 bases between the two germline ends. CDR3 length: 13 residues. The chain's CDR3 is CASSAGRDNEQFF. The CDR3 DNA reads TGTGCCAGCAGCGCAGGAAGGGACAATGAGCAGTTCTTC.

The V call is TRBV19, the J call TRBJ1-1; no reliable D call. V lost 0 bases to trimming and J lost 2 bases, with 4 bases between them. The germline gives CDR1 LNHDA, CDR2 SQIVND (reference sequence). This CDR3 is built from 13 residues. The CDR3 region is CASSIDTNTEAFF. In DNA, the CDR3 is TGTGCCAGTAGTATAGACACCAACACTGAAGCTTTCTTT.

This clone was picked up one time. CDR3 loop: CASSTGLAGYNEQFF. DNA for the CDR3: TGTGCCAGCAGTACCGGACTAGCGGGTTACAATGAGCAGTTCTTC. This chain connects TRBV6-5 to TRBJ2-1; 11 bases fit TRBD2. CDR1 and CDR2 (germline): MNHEY, SVGAGI. With 5 bases clipped from V and 4 bases from J, the junction kept 4 bases outside the gene matches. This CDR3 is built from 15 residues.

The CDR3 sequence is CASSPPLGELFF. The CDR3 DNA reads TGTGCCAGTAGTCCCCCTCTCGGGGAGCTGTTTTTT. The rearrangement joins TRBV19 to TRBJ2-2, with D unresolved. The CDR3 covers 12 residues. Germline V lookup: CDR1 LNHDA, CDR2 SQIVND (reference sequence). Between the trimmed V and J ends, which lost 5 bases and 7 bases, there was a span of 8 bases.

This clone was seen only once. The J gene is TRBJ1-2, the V gene TRBV19; 9 nucleotides align to TRBD1. Trimming removed 8 bases from V and 0 bases from J; junction bases left unmatched: 10. Germline values: CDR1 LNHDA, CDR2 SQIVND (reference sequence). CDR3 length equals 16 residues. CDR3 bases: TGTGCCAGTGGAGACCATACAGGGGGCCCTAACTATGGCTACACCTTC. Its translation is CASGDHTGGPNYGYTF.

In regard to this clone: A read error is likely here: a far larger clone is one base away. This sequence joins TRBV30 and TRBJ1-2; no clear D. Trimming left V 4 bases short and J 8 bases short, with 14 bases between. Germline V gene sequence: CDR1 GTSNPN, CDR2 SVGIG (reference sequence). The CDR3 is 12 residues long. The CDR3 protein is CAWTMAGGGYTF. The CDR3 bases are TGTGCCTGGACCATGGCCGGCGGAGGCTACACCTTC.

V gene TRBV5-1 combines with J gene TRBJ2-1, with 13 bases matching TRBD2. V lost 8 bases, J lost 8 bases, and 10 bases stayed unmatched. Germline V gene sequence: CDR1 SGHRS, CDR2 YFSETQ. CDR3 length equals 15 residues. Here the CDR3 reads CASRPTSGRGHEQFF. The CDR3 DNA follows: TGCGCCAGTCGCCCCACTAGCGGGAGGGGGCATGAGCAGTTCTTC. Based on the CDR3 plus reference TRBV5-1 and TRBJ2-1, the full variable domain is KAGVTQTPRYLIKTRGQQVTLSCSPISGHRSVSWYQQTPGQGLQFLFEYFSETQRNKGNFPGRFSGRQFSNSRSEMNVSTLELGDSALYLCASRPTSGRGHEQFFGPGTRLTVL.

This clone occurred many times. This sequence joins TRBV9 and TRBJ2-1; 13 nucleotides match TRBD2. Germline values: CDR1 SGDLS, CDR2 YYNGEE. This CDR3 comprises 15 residues. Germline trimming cut 3 bases from V and 7 bases from J; bases unmatched to any gene: 4. CDR3 loop: CASSGTSGSRNEQFF. In DNA, the CDR3 is TGTGCCAGCAGCGGGACTAGCGGGAGTCGGAATGAGCAGTTCTTC.

This clone was counted once. V and J are TRBV28 and TRBJ2-7; 10 bases align to TRBD1. The ends lost 6 bases at V and 4 bases at J; junction bases unmatched: 9. Germline CDR1 reads MDHEN; CDR2 reads SYDVKM. This CDR3 is 15 amino acids long. The CDR3 coding sequence is TGTGCCAGCAGACCCGGGACAGGGGAACTATACGAGCAGTACTTC. The encoded protein is CASRPGTGELYEQYF.

This clone has a handful of counts. V gene TRBV27 combines with J gene TRBJ1-2; D may be TRBD1 (6 bases). Per germline, CDR1 MNHEY and CDR2 SMNVEV (reference sequence). The CDR3 sequence is 13 residues long. The V gene lost 6 bases and the J gene lost 6 bases, with 14 bases spanning the gap. In DNA, the CDR3 is TGTGCCAGCAGGCACGATAGGACAGATGGCTACACCTTC. It yields the protein CASRHDRTDGYTF.

The V call is TRBV5-1, the J call TRBJ2-2; 11 bases line up with TRBD2. This CDR3 has 15 residues. CDR1 SGHRS and CDR2 YFSETQ come from the germline V gene. Losses at the gene ends were 2 bases for V and 5 bases for J; bases not matched to a gene: 2. The CDR3 protein is CASSFASGRTGELFF. CDR3 sequence (DNA): TGCGCCAGCAGCTTTGCTAGCGGGAGGACCGGGGAGCTGTTTTTT.

The chain recombines TRBV18 with TRBJ2-2; D is possibly TRBD2 (6 bases). This CDR3 contains 16 residues. V was cut by 2 bases and J by 0 bases, with 10 bases left in between. Germline assignment: CDR1 KGHSH and CDR2 LQKENI. CDR3 bases: TGTGCCAGCTCACCAAACGGACTAACGAACACCGGGGAGCTGTTTTTT. Its protein product is CASSPNGLTNTGELFF.